This paragraph reports one TCR beta chain. Profiled with immunoSEQ multiplex PCR; TCRdb holds only in-frame clones, not every one. The sample records about 190,000 clones, approximately 90% being singletons. This sample was taken from a study of control samples from healthy donors and cancer patients. Germline V gene lookup returns CDR1 SEHNR and CDR2 FQNEAQ (reference sequence). The CDR3 spans 13 residues. V shed 7 bases and J shed 6 bases, with 15 bases lying between them. The sequenced sample was blood. This TCR came from a man aged 30 to 45 in good health. This sequence joins TRBV7-9 and TRBJ1-2; TRBD1 is a possible D gene (5 bases). The CDR3 nucleotides are TGTGCCAGCACCCTTTGGGGCCAAGATGGCTACACCTTC. It translates to CASTLWGQDGYTF.